A selection of T cell receptor beta chains follows, all from one sample in a study of T cells in Graves' hyperthyroidism and ophthalmopathy. One entry per CDR3 protein, called by TCRdb with MiXCR from the multiplex PCR reads. The sample comprises almost 600,000 distinct CDR3 sequences, around 45% of which are singletons, and around 7.7% rests with the top ten. Sequencing was carried out using peripheral blood or thyroid tissue (not recorded which). All receptors derive from a woman aged 18-35 years with Graves' hyperthyroidism. The CDR3 runs from the conserved cysteine through the conserved F or W. A D gene is named only where the DNA matches it firmly. Size tells how often a clone was seen (once, few, many) or the class of an expanded clone, and some rows leave it out.

d_gene,abundance,j_gene,v_gene,CDR3aa,CDR3nt
NA,many,TRBJ1-2,TRBV27,CASSPLGVPGGYTF,TGTGCCAGCAGCCCACTCGGTGTCCCCGGGGGCTACACCTTC
NA,NA,TRBJ1-5,TRBV14,CASSQDGRVGNQPQHF,TGTGCCAGCAGCCAAGATGGTCGGGTCGGCAATCAGCCCCAGCATTTT
TRBD1,few,TRBJ2-7,TRBV6-1,CASRRTGLTYEQYF,TGTGCCAGCAGAAGGACAGGTCTGACCTACGAGCAGTACTTC
NA,NA,TRBJ1-4,TRBV2,CASSEDAHEKLFF,TGTGCCAGCAGTGAGGATGCGCATGAAAAACTGTTTTTT
NA,many,TRBJ1-1,TRBV6-4,CASSGPPRDTWNTEAFF,TGTGCCAGCAGTGGCCCCCCCCGGGACACCTGGAACACTGAAGCTTTCTTT
NA,once,TRBJ1-2,TRBV2,CASVEEQGSNYGYTF,TGTGCCAGCGTTGAGGAACAGGGTTCTAACTATGGCTACACCTTC
NA,NA,TRBJ2-6,TRBV7-8,CASSPAYVLTF,TGTGCCAGCAGCCCAGCCTACGTCCTGACTTTC
NA,many,TRBJ2-7,TRBV3-1,CASSQGGFEQYF,TGTGCCAGCAGCCAAGGAGGGTTCGAGCAGTACTTC
TRBD1,once,TRBJ2-5,TRBV20-1,CSARGQGERETQYF,TGCAGTGCTAGAGGACAGGGGGAGCGAGAGACCCAGTACTTC
TRBD2,many,TRBJ2-7,TRBV5-5,CASKGGGTSHYEQYF,TGTGCCAGCAAGGGCGGTGGGACTAGCCACTACGAGCAGTACTTC